These 26 T cell receptor beta chains originate from one sample sequenced in a study of STAT5B mutations in CD4+ large granular lymphocyte leukemia. Clones were sequenced by immunoSEQ multiplex PCR, and TCRdb holds only the in-frame ones, with some missing. This table holds 15,000 to 20,000 clones, about 88% found once. The sample was CD4+ T cells from blood buffy coats. Receptors were obtained from a human donor in good health.

In its sample, this clone was seen a few times. V gene TRBV29-1 combines with J gene TRBJ1-1; unclear D gene. The CDR3 has 11 residues. In germline, CDR1 is SQVTM, CDR2 ANQGSEA. The CDR3 nucleotides read TGCAGGGCCCAGGAGAACACTGAAGCTTTCTTT. It specifies CRAQENTEAFF.

The genes are TRBV9 and TRBJ2-7, with 7 bases lining up with TRBD2. Looked up from germline, CDR1 is SGDLS and CDR2 is YYNGEE. CDR3 size: 14 residues. The trim removed 4 bases at V and 6 bases at J, leaving 10 bases unmatched. The CDR3 reads CASSPGGGRAEQYF. CDR3 coding DNA: TGTGCCAGCAGCCCTGGGGGAGGGAGGGCCGAGCAGTACTTC.

The rearrangement joins TRBV15 to TRBJ1-4; D not resolved. This CDR3 region has 13 residues. Trimming left V 0 bases short and J 8 bases short, with 7 bases between. Germline CDR1 is LNHNV and CDR2 is YYDKDF (reference sequence). The CDR3 spells CATSRDPGEKLFF. The CDR3 region has the DNA TGTGCCACCAGCAGAGATCCGGGAGAAAAACTGTTTTTT. Combining the CDR3 with reference TRBV15 and TRBJ1-4 gives the whole variable domain DAMVIQNPRYQVTQFGKPVTLSCSQTLNHNVMYWYQQKSSQAPKLLFHYYDKDFNNEADTPDNFQSRRPNTSFCFLDIRSPGLGDTAMYLCATSRDPGEKLFFGSGTQLSVL.

The rearrangement uses TRBV11-2 and TRBJ1-1; no firm D call. CDR1 is SGHAT and CDR2 is FQNNGV in the germline V gene. V was cut by 0 bases and J by 4 bases, with 9 bases left in between. This CDR3 spans 14 amino acids. The CDR3 DNA reads as TGTGCCAGCAGCTTAGATCGAAGGCTCACTGAAGCTTTCTTT. Residues: CASSLDRRLTEAFF. Full variable domain (rest looked up from reference TRBV11-2 and TRBJ1-1): EAGVAQSPRYKIIEKRQSVAFWCNPISGHATLYWYQQILGQGPKLLIQFQNNGVVDDSQLPKDRFSAERLKGVDSTLKIQPAKLEDSAVYLCASSLDRRLTEAFFGQGTRLTVV.

The table lists this clone with a count of one. V gene TRBV6-1 combines with J gene TRBJ2-7, with 7 bases identical to TRBD2. The CDR3 sequence is 15 residues long. V lost 4 bases and J lost 0; bases outside the gene matches: 6. Germline-derived CDR1 and CDR2 are MNHNS and SASEGT. For the CDR3, the DNA is TGTGCCAGCAGTGGGCCTAGCGGCCTCTCCTACGAGCAGTACTTC. Protein: CASSGPSGLSYEQYF.

This rearrangement joins TRBV4-1 to TRBJ1-5; TRBD1 matches at 11 bases. This CDR3 comprises 14 residues. The ends lost 5 bases at V and 7 bases at J; junction bases unmatched: 4. Germline-derived CDR1 and CDR2 are MGHRA and YSYEKL. CDR3 region: CASSWTGGGQPQHF. In DNA, the CDR3 is TGCGCCAGCAGCTGGACAGGGGGCGGCCAGCCCCAGCATTTT.

This clone has a single count. The chain links TRBV6-1 to TRBJ1-1, with a tentative D call TRBD1 (5 bases). Germline CDR1 MNHNS, CDR2 SASEGT. This CDR3 spans 14 amino acids. Trimming left V 8 bases short and J 2 bases short, with 15 bases between. CDR3 region: CASLSWGTNTEAFF. CDR3 bases: TGTGCCAGCCTCTCCTGGGGCACCAACACTGAAGCTTTCTTT.

In its sample, this clone was seen once. The genes are TRBV12-5 and TRBJ1-4; D remains unclear. Germline V lookup: CDR1 LGHNT, CDR2 FRNRAP. V was pared by 4 bases and J by 6 bases, with 12 bases between. This CDR3 has 14 amino acids. The CDR3 region has the DNA TGTGCTAGTGGTTCGGCGGATAAAGATGAAAAACTGTTTTTT. Translating it yields CASGSADKDEKLFF.

The chain couples TRBV10-2 to TRBJ2-2; no clear D. Germline V gene data show CDR1 as WSHSY and CDR2 as SAAADI. CDR3 length: 13 residues. V shed 5 bases and J shed 0 bases, with 4 bases lying between them. CDR3 in amino acids: CASSLANTGELFF. The CDR3 nucleotides are TGCGCCAGCAGTCTGGCGAACACCGGGGAGCTGTTTTTT.

This clone was seen only a few times. This chain uses TRBV19 with TRBJ2-1, with 7 bases identical to TRBD2. The V segment lost 3 bases and the J segment 6 bases; nucleotides outside the gene matches: 5. Germline V gene lookup returns CDR1 LNHDA and CDR2 SQIVND (reference sequence). The length of the CDR3 is 14 residues. CDR3 sequence reads: CASSILADPNEQFF. The CDR3 nucleotides read TGTGCCAGTAGTATTCTAGCGGACCCCAATGAGCAGTTCTTC.

This rearrangement joins TRBV10-3 to TRBJ2-1; 10 nucleotides match TRBD2. CDR3 length equals 15 residues. The V segment lost 3 bases and the J segment 6 bases; nucleotides outside the gene matches: 5. CDR1 and CDR2 from the germline V gene are ENHRY and SYGVKD. The CDR3 is CAISERTSGPNEQFF. The CDR3 nucleotides read TGTGCCATCAGTGAAAGGACTAGCGGTCCCAATGAGCAGTTCTTC.

As concerns this clone: Its ends do not fully match the called genes, so a read error is possible. The gene calls are TRBV6-1 and TRBJ2-1, with 9 bases fitting TRBD1. CDR3 length: 11 residues. CDR1 MNHNS and CDR2 SASEGT come from the germline V gene. CDR3 sequence: CASSVGTGRVF. Written as DNA, the CDR3 is TGTGCCAGCAGTGTGGGGACAGGGAGAGTCTTC.

The chain is built from TRBV6-5 and TRBJ2-7, with 9 bases that match TRBD1. Germline CDR1 and CDR2: MNHEY and SVGAGI. The junction had 0 bases not matched to a gene; V was cut back by 4 bases and J by 2 bases. The CDR3 loop spans 13 amino acids. CDR3 region: CASSWTGAYEQYF. The CDR3, as DNA: TGTGCCAGCAGTTGGACAGGGGCCTACGAGCAGTACTTC.

The chain uses TRBV7-9 and TRBJ2-1; TRBD2 aligns across 7 bases. The germline gives CDR1 SEHNR, CDR2 FQNEAQ (reference sequence). There are 13 residues in the CDR3. With 7 bases clipped from V and 5 bases from J, the junction kept 5 bases outside the gene matches. The CDR3 DNA is TGTGCCAGCAACGGACGGGGGGACAATGAGCAGTTCTTC. It codes for CASNGRGDNEQFF.

The V and J genes are TRBV5-6 and TRBJ2-3, with TRBD2 as a possible D gene (7 bases). Germline lookup yields CDR1 SGHDT and CDR2 YYEEEE. V gave up 5 bases and J gave up 14 bases, with 21 bases separating them. This CDR3 comprises 13 residues. CDR3 DNA sequence: TGTGCCAGCAGTTCAAGAACAGGGAGGGGTTGGTATTTT. It yields the protein CASSSRTGRGWYF.

The V gene is TRBV5-4, the J gene TRBJ2-5, with D perhaps matching TRBD2 (6 bases). The CDR3 loop spans 15 amino acids. Germline assignment: CDR1 SGHNT and CDR2 YYREEE (reference sequence). V was clipped by 0 bases and J by 1 base, with 10 bases between them. The CDR3 DNA follows: TGTGCCAGCAGCTTGGTGGGCGGGGCCCAAGAGACCCAGTACTTC. Its protein product is CASSLVGGAQETQYF.

The chain is built from TRBV19 and TRBJ1-3; the D is unclear. Between the trimmed V and J ends, which lost 7 bases and 0 bases, there was a span of 13 bases. The CDR3 consists of 15 residues. The V gene's germline CDR1 is LNHDA and CDR2 SQIVND (reference sequence). As DNA, the CDR3 is TGTGCCAGTACTCCCCTTTCGGCCTCTGGAAACACCATATATTTT. The encoded protein is CASTPLSASGNTIYF.

Comment on this clone: The same CDR3 can be traced to other DNA sequences in this sample. The chain recombines TRBV15 with TRBJ1-2; D is undetermined. The CDR3 is 13 amino acids. V was trimmed by 3 bases and J by 1 base, leaving 6 bases between them. Germline V gives CDR1 LNHNV, CDR2 YYDKDF (reference sequence). CDR3 bases: TGTGCCACCAGCAGGGACGGTAACTATGGCTACACCTTC. Amino acid sequence: CATSRDGNYGYTF.

The chain joins TRBV10-1 to TRBJ2-2; possible D gene TRBD2, 6 bases. V shed 3 bases and J shed 0 bases, with 8 bases lying between them. Germline CDR1 WNHNN, CDR2 SYGVQD (reference sequence). This CDR3 spans 15 amino acids. The CDR3 is CASSDGGANTGELFF. The CDR3 DNA sequence: TGCGCCAGCAGTGACGGGGGAGCGAACACCGGGGAGCTGTTTTTT.

This chain uses TRBV13 with TRBJ2-7, with TRBD2 identical over 10 bases. The CDR3 contains 18 residues. Germline V gives CDR1 PRHDT, CDR2 FYEKMQ (reference sequence). Trimming cost V 1 base and J 6 bases; bases outside gene matches: 15. Here the CDR3 DNA reads TGTGCCAGCAGCTTAGTTGGTCTAGCGGGAGCTAAGAGGGGCGAGCAGTACTTC. Residues: CASSLVGLAGAKRGEQYF.

The chain recombines TRBV2 with TRBJ2-2, with D unresolved. V dropped 5 bases and J dropped 3 bases, with 7 bases sitting between them. CDR3 length: 13 residues. Germline V gene sequence: CDR1 SNHLY, CDR2 FYNNEI. CDR3 loop: CASSRTYTGELFF. CDR3 nucleotides: TGTGCCAGCAGTCGAACGTACACCGGGGAGCTGTTTTTT. Looking up the rest from reference TRBV2 and TRBJ2-2 gives the full variable domain: EPEVTQTPSHQVTQMGQEVILRCVPISNHLYFYWYRQILGQKVEFLVSFYNNEISEKSEIFDDQFSVERPDGSNFTLKIRSTKLEDSAMYFCASSRTYTGELFFGEGSRLTVL.

The chain combines TRBV28 with TRBJ1-1; D is unclear. Trimming took 5 bases from V and 5 from J, leaving 9 bases between them. There are 12 residues in the CDR3. Germline CDR1 MDHEN, CDR2 SYDVKM. The CDR3 sequence: CASSRVGTEAFF. The CDR3 bases are TGTGCCAGCAGTCGGGTGGGAACTGAAGCTTTCTTT.

The V gene is TRBV11-2, the J gene TRBJ1-1; D is undetermined. V was cut by 5 bases and J by 0 bases, with 10 bases left in between. CDR1 is SGHAT and CDR2 is FQNNGV in the germline V gene. The CDR3 has 14 residues. CDR3: CASSRQIMNTEAFF. CDR3 nucleotide sequence: TGTGCCAGCAGCCGTCAGATAATGAACACTGAAGCTTTCTTT.

V is TRBV30 and J is TRBJ2-2; 11 bases agree with TRBD2. This CDR3 is built from 17 residues. Losses at the gene ends were 2 bases for V and 7 bases for J; bases not matched to a gene: 12. CDR1 is GTSNPN and CDR2 is SVGIG in the germline V gene (reference sequence). DNA of the CDR3: TGTGCCTGGAGTCCACCTGTTAGCGGGAGGGCCTTCGGGGAGCTGTTTTTT. Its protein is CAWSPPVSGRAFGELFF.

The chain uses TRBV6-5 and TRBJ2-7; 7 bases match TRBD1. The CDR3 contains 15 residues. CDR1 MNHEY and CDR2 SVGAGI come from the germline V gene. V was pared by 0 bases and J by 12 bases, with 14 bases of the junction left unmatched. CDR3: CASSYSGTEGLRRYF. CDR3 bases: TGTGCCAGCAGTTACTCGGGGACAGAAGGTCTACGACGGTACTTC.

V and J are TRBV18 and TRBJ2-3, with 9 bases lining up with TRBD1. V gave up 4 bases and J gave up 6 bases; unmatched junction bases: 8. CDR3 length equals 15 residues. CDR1 and CDR2 from the germline V gene are KGHSH and LQKENI. The CDR3 region is CASSLGTGIQDTQYF. The DNA of the CDR3 is TGTGCCAGCTCACTCGGGACAGGGATTCAGGATACGCAGTATTTT. The whole variable domain, remainder taken from reference TRBV18 and TRBJ2-3, is NAGVMQNPRHLVRRRGQEARLRCSPMKGHSHVYWYRQLPEEGLKFMVYLQKENIIDESGMPKERFSAEFPKEGPSILRIQQVVRGDSAAYFCASSLGTGIQDTQYFGPGTRLTVL.